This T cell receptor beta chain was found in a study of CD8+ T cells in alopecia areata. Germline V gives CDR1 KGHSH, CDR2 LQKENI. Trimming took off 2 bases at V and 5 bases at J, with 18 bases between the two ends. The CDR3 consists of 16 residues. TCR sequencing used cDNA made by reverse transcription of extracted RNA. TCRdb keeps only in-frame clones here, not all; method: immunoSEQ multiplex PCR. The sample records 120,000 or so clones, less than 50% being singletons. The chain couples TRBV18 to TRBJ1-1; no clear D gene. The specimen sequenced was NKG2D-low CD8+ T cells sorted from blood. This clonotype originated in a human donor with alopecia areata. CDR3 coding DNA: TGTGCCAGCTCACCAGTCCCCCCGGGCGGCGTAACTGAAGCTTTCTTT. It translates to CASSPVPPGGVTEAFF.